This TCR beta chain stems from a study of cytomegalovirus exposure and HLA in healthy donors. In its sample, this clone was seen once. PCR amplification relied on 60 Vbeta primers (plus 13 Jbeta primers). The protocol was immunoSEQ multiplex PCR, while the TCRdb copy is restricted to in-frame clones and leaves out a portion. The sample has 40,000 or so clones; over 60% are singletons. CDR3 size: 15 residues. The J segment lost 1 base and the V segment lost 5 bases, leaving 5 bases of the junction unmatched. Germline CDR1 SGHRS, CDR2 YFSETQ. The rearrangement joins TRBV5-1 to TRBJ2-3; TRBD1 matches at 9 bases. Sequenced: PBMCs. This TCR derives from a woman in her twenties or thirties in good health and CMV-seronegative. DNA for the CDR3: TGCGCCAGCAGGTCTCGGACAGGGGGCACAGATACGCAGTATTTT. Protein: CASRSRTGGTDTQYF.